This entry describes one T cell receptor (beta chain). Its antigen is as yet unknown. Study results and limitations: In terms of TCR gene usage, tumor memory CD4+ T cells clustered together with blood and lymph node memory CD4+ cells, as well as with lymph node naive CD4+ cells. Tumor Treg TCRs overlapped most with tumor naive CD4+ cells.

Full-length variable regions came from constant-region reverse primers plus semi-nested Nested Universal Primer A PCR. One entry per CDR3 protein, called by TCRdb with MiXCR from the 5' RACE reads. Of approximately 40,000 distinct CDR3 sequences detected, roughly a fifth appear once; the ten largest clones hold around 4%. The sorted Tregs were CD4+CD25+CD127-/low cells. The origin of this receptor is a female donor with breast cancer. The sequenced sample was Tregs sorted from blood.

For the CDR3, the DNA is TGTGCCAGCTCACCTAACCCGGGACCGAGGGTTGAGCAGTTCTTC. Protein sequence: CASSPNPGPRVEQFF. This sequence joins TRBV18 and TRBJ2-1, with D perhaps matching TRBD1 or TRBD2 (5 bases each). The length of the CDR3 is 15 residues. Trimming took off 3 bases at V and 9 bases at J, with 18 bases between the two ends. Germline V gene sequence: CDR1 KGHSH, CDR2 LQKENI.